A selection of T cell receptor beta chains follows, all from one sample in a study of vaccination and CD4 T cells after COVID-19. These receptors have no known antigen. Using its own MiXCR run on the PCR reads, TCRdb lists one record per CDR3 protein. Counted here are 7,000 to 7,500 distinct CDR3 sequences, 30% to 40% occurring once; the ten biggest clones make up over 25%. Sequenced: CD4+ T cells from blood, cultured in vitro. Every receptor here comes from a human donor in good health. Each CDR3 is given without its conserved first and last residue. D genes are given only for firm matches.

cdr3_aa: ASSRDSYYEQY
v_call: TRBV6-1
j_call: TRBJ2-7
d_call: TRBD1

cdr3_aa: ASSFGQGNAPLH
v_call: TRBV7-3
j_call: TRBJ1-6
d_call: TRBD1

cdr3_aa: ATGGQGQETQY
v_call: TRBV6-1
j_call: TRBJ2-5
d_call: TRBD1

cdr3_aa: ASSISGFRETQY
v_call: TRBV19
j_call: TRBJ2-5
d_call: -

cdr3_aa: ASTRTVNTEAF
v_call: TRBV12-3/TRBV12-4
j_call: TRBJ1-1
d_call: -

cdr3_aa: AWSETHYGYT
v_call: TRBV30
j_call: TRBJ1-2
d_call: -

cdr3_aa: AWSAGQGNTEAF
v_call: TRBV30
j_call: TRBJ1-1
d_call: TRBD1

cdr3_aa: ASSLTGGQLTGYT
v_call: TRBV7-9
j_call: TRBJ1-2
d_call: -

cdr3_aa: ASSYSGRWRSYEQY
v_call: TRBV6-5
j_call: TRBJ2-7
d_call: -

cdr3_aa: ASSRNGGGEKLF
v_call: TRBV12-3/TRBV12-4
j_call: TRBJ1-4
d_call: -

cdr3_aa: ASSEIGQLETQY
v_call: TRBV6-1
j_call: TRBJ2-5
d_call: -

cdr3_aa: ATSRDWGELF
v_call: TRBV15
j_call: TRBJ2-2
d_call: -

cdr3_aa: ASSDFWEEFSYNEQF
v_call: TRBV2
j_call: TRBJ2-1
d_call: -

cdr3_aa: ASSLTGLAASYNEQF
v_call: TRBV7-3
j_call: TRBJ2-1
d_call: TRBD2

cdr3_aa: ASSASHSGTTGVRKGYT
v_call: TRBV6-1
j_call: TRBJ1-2
d_call: -

cdr3_aa: ASSGLQPYEQY
v_call: TRBV19
j_call: TRBJ2-7
d_call: -

cdr3_aa: GVDDRPYEQF
v_call: TRBV29-1
j_call: TRBJ2-1
d_call: -

cdr3_aa: ASRRQGAHNQPQH
v_call: TRBV27
j_call: TRBJ1-5
d_call: TRBD1

cdr3_aa: ASSAGGEGYT
v_call: TRBV6-1
j_call: TRBJ1-2
d_call: -

cdr3_aa: ASDVYGPYNEQF
v_call: TRBV5-1
j_call: TRBJ2-1
d_call: -

cdr3_aa: ASSYDRRNTEAF
v_call: TRBV27
j_call: TRBJ1-1
d_call: -

cdr3_aa: ASSLGSKERSGNTIY
v_call: TRBV7-7
j_call: TRBJ1-3
d_call: -

cdr3_aa: ASRFRGDTGELF
v_call: TRBV6-1
j_call: TRBJ2-2
d_call: -

cdr3_aa: ASSLDAGGTQF
v_call: TRBV7-9
j_call: TRBJ2-1
d_call: TRBD2

cdr3_aa: ASSQQGSPYGYT
v_call: TRBV14
j_call: TRBJ1-2
d_call: -

cdr3_aa: ASSTARNTGELF
v_call: TRBV5-1
j_call: TRBJ2-2
d_call: -

cdr3_aa: ASSHIYWEGAF
v_call: TRBV10-2
j_call: TRBJ1-1
d_call: -

cdr3_aa: ASSLTGVAGELF
v_call: TRBV19
j_call: TRBJ2-2
d_call: TRBD1

cdr3_aa: ACLDRMNTEAF
v_call: TRBV6-1
j_call: TRBJ1-1
d_call: -

cdr3_aa: ASSRTGGNQPQH
v_call: TRBV6-1
j_call: TRBJ1-5
d_call: TRBD1

cdr3_aa: ASSLEGFTEAF
v_call: TRBV12-3/TRBV12-4
j_call: TRBJ1-1
d_call: -

cdr3_aa: ASSVATSGIYNEQF
v_call: TRBV9
j_call: TRBJ2-1
d_call: TRBD2